This TCR beta chain was recovered during a study of blood T cell repertoires in COVID-19. Study in general: Acute-phase and convalescent COVID-19 samples originated in the United States, Italy and Spain. PBMCs, B-cell-depleted T cells, or T cells provided the cDNA or gDNA that made up the material.

V was clipped by 7 bases and J by 0 bases; unmatched bases: 6. The CDR3 runs to 14 residues. Germline CDR1 PRHDT, CDR2 FYEKMQ (reference sequence). As processed by the authors: Amplification from reference gene primers served as the basis for estimated nucleated cell counts. Profiled with immunoSEQ multiplex PCR; TCRdb holds only in-frame clones, not every one. That table furnishes V, J and clone size, whereas the DNA furnished D and trimming. The sample lists about 250,000 clones, roughly 86% seen once, with 1.5% to 2% in the top ten. This TCR came from a woman aged 55-69 years who had recovered from COVID-19. Specimen: peripheral blood. The chain recombines TRBV13 with TRBJ2-7; the match to TRBD2 covers 7 bases. The CDR3 sequence: CASTWGGSSYEQYF. The CDR3 nucleotides are TGTGCCAGCACCTGGGGAGGGAGCTCCTACGAGCAGTACTTC.